A single sample gave rise to the 11 T cell receptor beta chains below, sequenced in a study of OX40 agonist ivuxolimab in advanced cancers. Assay: immunoSEQ multiplex PCR; the TCRdb copy retains only in-frame clones and omits some. The table records roughly 45,000 clones, approximately 79% of them present only once. Sequencing used CD4+ or CD8+ T cells sorted from blood, obtained in a trial of the OX40 agonist ivuxolimab. The receptors were gathered from an adult with an advanced solid tumor such as melanoma, head and neck, liver or kidney cancer.

V and J are TRBV7-6 and TRBJ1-5; no firm D call. Per the germline V gene, CDR1 is SGHVS and CDR2 is FNYEAQ. The ends were cut back, 1 base at V and 6 bases at J, with 7 bases in the middle. CDR3 length: 13 residues. This chain's CDR3 is CASSLGRSQPQHF. CDR3 DNA sequence: TGTGCCAGCAGCTTAGGCCGGAGTCAGCCCCAGCATTTT. Variable domain in full (rest from reference TRBV7-6 and TRBJ1-5): GAGVSQSPRYKVTKRGQDVALRCDPISGHVSLYWYRQALGQGPEFLTYFNYEAQQDKSGLPNDRFSAERPEGSISTLTIQRTEQRDSAMYRCASSLGRSQPQHFGDGTRLSIL.

The chain has TRBV19 and TRBJ1-5; possibly TRBD1 for D (5 bases). The germline gives CDR1 LNHDA, CDR2 SQIVND (reference sequence). This CDR3 is 15 amino acids long. V shed 6 bases and J shed 4 bases, with 16 bases lying between them. CDR3 sequence reads: CASRGDRPVNQPQHF. The CDR3 DNA reads as TGTGCCAGTAGGGGAGACAGACCCGTTAATCAGCCCCAGCATTTT.

In this sample, this clone is medium-sized. The chain recombines TRBV2 with TRBJ2-7; 7 positions agree with TRBD2. CDR1 and CDR2 from the germline V gene are SNHLY and FYNNEI. The CDR3 spans 14 residues. With V trimmed by 2 bases and J by 6 bases, 7 bases remained unmatched. In nucleotides, the CDR3 is TGTGCCAGCAGTGAATCAGCGGGATGGGGCGAGCAGTACTTC. Translating it yields CASSESAGWGEQYF.

The chain has TRBV30 and TRBJ2-2, with D possibly matching TRBD1 (5 bases). Germline assignment: CDR1 GTSNPN and CDR2 SVGIG (reference sequence). The CDR3 runs to 14 residues. The V and J ends lost 0 bases and 8 bases respectively, with 13 bases between them. CDR3 in amino acids: CAWSVRLGAGELFF. CDR3 sequence (DNA): TGTGCCTGGAGTGTTCGGCTAGGGGCAGGGGAGCTGTTTTTT. The full variable domain, with the rest looked up from reference TRBV30 and TRBJ2-2, is SQTIHQWPATLVQPVGSPLSLECTVEGTSNPNLYWYRQAAGRGLQLLFYSVGIGQISSEVPQNLSASRPQDRQFILSSKKLLLSDSGFYLCAWSVRLGAGELFFGEGSRLTVL.

The rearrangement links TRBV7-7 to TRBJ2-5, with 8 bases aligning to TRBD1. The length of the CDR3 is 12 residues. V was pared by 6 bases and J by 5 bases, with 2 bases of the junction left unmatched. Germline lookup yields CDR1 SSHAT and CDR2 FNYEAQ (reference sequence). Here the CDR3 reads CASSTGGETQYF. As DNA, the CDR3 is TGTGCCAGCAGTACAGGGGGGGAGACCCAGTACTTC.

The chain uses TRBV6-5 and TRBJ2-5; 11 bases are shared with TRBD1. J was trimmed by 11 bases and V by 5 bases; bases with no gene match: 7. This CDR3 is 13 amino acids long. Germline-derived CDR1 and CDR2 are MNHEY and SVGAGI. CDR3: CASSQGGQGEQYF. In DNA form, the CDR3 reads TGTGCCAGCAGTCAAGGGGGACAGGGGGAGCAGTACTTC.

This clone was counted only a few times. J is TRBJ2-5 and V is TRBV6-5, with D unresolved. CDR1 and CDR2 from the germline V gene are MNHEY and SVGAGI. The CDR3 runs 13 residues. V was shortened by 6 bases and J by 5 bases, with 13 bases between the two germline ends. The CDR3 region is CASSQRLFETQYF. The CDR3 DNA sequence: TGTGCCAGCAGCCAGAGGCTGTTTGAGACCCAGTACTTC.

V is TRBV30 and J is TRBJ1-5; the match to TRBD1 covers 10 bases. Germline V lookup: CDR1 GTSNPN, CDR2 SVGIG (reference sequence). The CDR3 has 17 amino acids. Trimming took 1 base from V and 6 from J; bases not matched to a gene: 12. The CDR3 region has the DNA TGTGCCTGGAGTGCCCGAAGAGGGACAGGGGAGAGTCAGCCCCAGCATTTT. As protein: CAWSARRGTGESQPQHF.

With regard to this clone: The identical CDR3 is also encoded by other nucleotide sequences in the sample. The chain recombines TRBV19 with TRBJ1-5, with D maybe TRBD1 (5 bases). Germline lookup yields CDR1 LNHDA and CDR2 SQIVND (reference sequence). V was pared by 6 bases and J by 1 base, with 13 bases between. This CDR3 spans 15 amino acids. CDR3 nucleotide sequence: TGTGCCAGTAGCCCGCAGGGCGTCAGCAATCAGCCCCAGCATTTT. Translating gives CASSPQGVSNQPQHF.

The V and J genes are TRBV5-6 and TRBJ2-7; the D is unclear. The CDR3 sequence is 13 residues long. Deletions cut 0 bases from V and 3 bases from J, with 7 bases between. From germline, CDR1 is SGHDT and CDR2 YYEEEE. CDR3 region: CASSLAEGYEQYF. In DNA form, the CDR3 reads TGTGCCAGCAGCTTGGCCGAAGGCTACGAGCAGTACTTC.

The chain recombines TRBV7-2 with TRBJ1-5; D call uncertain. There are 12 residues in the CDR3. Germline V CDR1 and CDR2: SGHTA, FQGNSA. Between the trimmed V and J ends, which lost 4 bases and 4 bases, there was a span of 5 bases. CDR3 sequence: CASSSVNQPQHF. CDR3 sequence (DNA): TGTGCCAGCAGCTCGGTTAATCAGCCCCAGCATTTT. Full variable domain (outside the CDR3, taken from reference TRBV7-2 and TRBJ1-5): GAGVSQSPSNKVTEKGKDVELRCDPISGHTALYWYRQSLGQGLEFLIYFQGNSAPDKSGLPSDRFSAERTGGSVSTLTIQRTQQEDSAVYLCASSSVNQPQHFGDGTRLSIL.